This TCR beta chain is from a study of blood T cell repertoires in COVID-19. Study-level background: Italy, Spain and the United States were the sources of the convalescent and acute COVID-19 samples. The cDNA or gDNA used as material had been derived from T cells, B-cell-depleted T cells, or PBMCs.

Authors' processing steps: Amplification from reference gene primers served as the basis for estimated nucleated cell counts. Assay: immunoSEQ multiplex PCR; the TCRdb copy retains only in-frame clones and omits some. V and J calls plus clone size are reproduced from that table; the DNA served to infer D and trimming. The sample holds 200,000 to 300,000 clones, roughly 84% seen once. V was pared by 3 bases and J by 2 bases, with 5 bases of the junction left unmatched. This CDR3 region has 14 residues. CDR1 is SGHKS, CDR2 YYEKEE, per germline (reference sequence). This TCR derives from a middle-aged man who had recovered from COVID-19. The chain recombines TRBV5-5 with TRBJ2-7; 7 positions match TRBD1. Specimen: peripheral blood. The CDR3 sequence is CASSWGTATYEQYF. The DNA of the CDR3 is TGTGCCAGCAGCTGGGGGACAGCTACCTACGAGCAGTACTTC.